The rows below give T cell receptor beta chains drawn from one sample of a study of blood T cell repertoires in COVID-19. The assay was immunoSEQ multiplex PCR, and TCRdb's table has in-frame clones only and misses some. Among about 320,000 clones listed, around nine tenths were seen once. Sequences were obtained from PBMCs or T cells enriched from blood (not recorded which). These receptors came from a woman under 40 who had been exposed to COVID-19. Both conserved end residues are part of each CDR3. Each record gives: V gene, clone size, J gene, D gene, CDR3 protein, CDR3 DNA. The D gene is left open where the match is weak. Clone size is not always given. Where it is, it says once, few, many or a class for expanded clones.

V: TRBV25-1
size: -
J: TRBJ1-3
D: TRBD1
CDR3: CASSPRRWTGRNTIYF
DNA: TGTGCCAGCAGCCCGAGGAGGTGGACAGGTAGAAACACCATATATTTT

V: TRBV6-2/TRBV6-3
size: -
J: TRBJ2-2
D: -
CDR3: CASSYSGTTIGELFF
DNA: TGTGCCAGCAGTTACTCCGGGACAACCATCGGGGAGCTGTTTTTT

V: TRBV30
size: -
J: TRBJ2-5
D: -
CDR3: CAWSELAETQYF
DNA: TGTGCCTGGTCGGAGCTAGCGGAGACCCAGTACTTC

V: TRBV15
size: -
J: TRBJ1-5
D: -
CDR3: CATSRGRENQPQHF
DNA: TGTGCCACCAGCAGGGGCCGCGAAAATCAGCCCCAGCATTTT

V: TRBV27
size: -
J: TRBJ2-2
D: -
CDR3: CASSPRVRNTGELFF
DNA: TGTGCCAGCAGTCCCCGGGTCCGGAACACCGGGGAGCTGTTTTTT

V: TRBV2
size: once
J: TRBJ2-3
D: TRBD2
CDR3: CASKLAGGTDTQYF
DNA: TGTGCCAGCAAACTAGCGGGGGGCACAGATACGCAGTATTTT

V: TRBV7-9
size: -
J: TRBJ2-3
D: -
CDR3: CASSPPLGDTQYF
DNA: TGTGCCAGCAGCCCCCCCCTAGGAGATACGCAGTATTTT

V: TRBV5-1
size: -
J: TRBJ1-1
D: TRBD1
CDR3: CASSLVTGVMNTEAFF
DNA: TGCGCCAGCAGCTTGGTTACAGGGGTGATGAACACTGAAGCTTTCTTT

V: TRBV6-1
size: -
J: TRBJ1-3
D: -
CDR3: CASSEGHSGNTIYF
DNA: TGTGCCAGCAGTGAAGGACACTCTGGAAACACCATATATTTT

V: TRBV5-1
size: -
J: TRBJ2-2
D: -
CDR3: CASSLASNTGELFF
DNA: TGCGCCAGCAGCTTGGCCTCGAACACCGGGGAGCTGTTTTTT

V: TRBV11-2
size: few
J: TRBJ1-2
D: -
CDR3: CASSLLGTNYGYTF
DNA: TGTGCCAGCAGCCTCCTGGGGACAAACTATGGCTACACCTTC

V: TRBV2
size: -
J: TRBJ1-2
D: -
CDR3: CASSEARDYYGYTF
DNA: TGTGCCAGCAGTGAAGCGCGAGATTACTATGGCTACACCTTC

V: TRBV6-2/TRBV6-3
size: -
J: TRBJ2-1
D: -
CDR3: CASSYGGGPYNEQFF
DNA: TGTGCCAGCAGTTACGGTGGCGGTCCCTACAATGAGCAGTTCTTC

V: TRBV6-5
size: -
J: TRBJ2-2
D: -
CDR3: CASSPGFTGELFF
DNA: TGTGCCAGCAGTCCAGGGTTTACCGGGGAGCTGTTTTTT

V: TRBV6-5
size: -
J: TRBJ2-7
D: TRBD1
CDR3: CATRGQRDEQYF
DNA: TGTGCCACCAGGGGGCAAAGGGACGAGCAGTACTTC

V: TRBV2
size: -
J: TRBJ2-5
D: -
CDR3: CASSRYDRGGETQYF
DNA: TGTGCCAGCTCACGATATGATAGGGGTGGTGAGACCCAGTACTTC

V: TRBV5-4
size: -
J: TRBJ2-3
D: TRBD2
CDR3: CASSFGSGVDTQYF
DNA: TGTGCCAGCAGCTTTGGTAGCGGGGTAGATACGCAGTATTTT

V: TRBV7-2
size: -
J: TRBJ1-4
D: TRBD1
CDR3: CASSLNWGQGEEKLFF
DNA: TGTGCCAGCAGCTTAAACTGGGGACAGGGTGAAGAAAAACTGTTTTTT

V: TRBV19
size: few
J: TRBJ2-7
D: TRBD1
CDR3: CASSGDRAYEQYF
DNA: TGTGCCAGTAGCGGGGACAGAGCCTACGAGCAGTACTTC

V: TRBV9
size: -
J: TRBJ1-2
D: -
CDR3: CASSVDLGEEGYTF
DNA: TGTGCCAGCAGCGTAGATCTCGGTGAGGAAGGCTACACCTTC

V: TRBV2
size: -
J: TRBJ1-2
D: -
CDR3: CASSVGQIYGYTF
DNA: TGTGCCAGCAGTGTAGGACAGATCTATGGCTACACCTTC

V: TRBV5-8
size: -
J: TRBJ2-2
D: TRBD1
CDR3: CASSTGTGGTGELFF
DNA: TGTGCCAGCAGCACTGGGACAGGGGGAACCGGGGAGCTGTTTTTT

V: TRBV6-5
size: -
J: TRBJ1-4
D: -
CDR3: CATHRDTTNEKLFF
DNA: TGTGCCACCCACCGGGACACAACTAATGAAAAACTGTTTTTT

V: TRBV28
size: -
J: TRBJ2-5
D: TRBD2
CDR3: CASSFMAGVQETQYF
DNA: TGTGCCAGCAGTTTTATGGCGGGGGTCCAGGAGACCCAGTACTTC

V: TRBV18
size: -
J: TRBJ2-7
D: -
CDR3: CASSPDPAGYEQYF
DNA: TGTGCCAGCTCACCAGATCCGGCGGGTTACGAGCAGTACTTC

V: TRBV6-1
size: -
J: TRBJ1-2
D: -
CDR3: CASSEIPQDWASGYGYTF
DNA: TGTGCCAGCAGTGAAATACCCCAAGACTGGGCTTCGGGATATGGCTACACCTTC

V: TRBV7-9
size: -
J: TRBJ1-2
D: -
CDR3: CASSSSSYGYTF
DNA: TGTGCCAGCAGCTCGTCCTCCTATGGCTACACCTTC

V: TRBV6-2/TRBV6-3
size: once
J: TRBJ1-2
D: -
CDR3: CASNYGTHARPNYGYTF
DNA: TGTGCCAGCAATTACGGGACTCACGCCCGACCTAACTATGGCTACACCTTC

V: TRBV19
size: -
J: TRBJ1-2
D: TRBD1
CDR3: CASSPPGFGDRANGYTF
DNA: TGTGCCAGTAGCCCCCCGGGATTTGGGGACAGGGCTAATGGCTACACCTTC

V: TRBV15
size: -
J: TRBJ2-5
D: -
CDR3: CATGKGTTGGTQYF
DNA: TGTGCCACCGGCAAGGGCACTACCGGGGGGACCCAGTACTTC

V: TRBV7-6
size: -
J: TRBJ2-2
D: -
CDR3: CASSLIVVWGANTGELFF
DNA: TGTGCCAGCAGCTTAATAGTTGTGTGGGGGGCGAACACCGGGGAGCTGTTTTTT

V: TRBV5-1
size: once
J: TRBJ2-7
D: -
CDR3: CASSLGTDAYEQYF
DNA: TGCGCCAGCAGCTTGGGGACAGATGCTTACGAGCAGTACTTC

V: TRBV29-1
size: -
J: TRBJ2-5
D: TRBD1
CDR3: CSVPLWDRGETQYF
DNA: TGCAGCGTCCCCTTGTGGGACAGGGGCGAGACCCAGTACTTC

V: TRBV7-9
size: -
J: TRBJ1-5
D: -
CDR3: CASSYSDWQPQHF
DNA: TGTGCCAGCAGCTACTCCGACTGGCAGCCCCAGCATTTT

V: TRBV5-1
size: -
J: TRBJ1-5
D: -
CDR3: CASSLGERNQPQHF
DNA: TGCGCCAGCAGCTTGGGGGAGAGGAATCAGCCCCAGCATTTT

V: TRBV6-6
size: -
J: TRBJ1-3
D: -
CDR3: CASSRLGGAPGNTIYF
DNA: TGTGCCAGCAGTCGACTGGGGGGGGCGCCTGGAAACACCATATATTTT

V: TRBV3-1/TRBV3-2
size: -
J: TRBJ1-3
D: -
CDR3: CASSRAGLSGNTIYF
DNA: TGTGCCAGCAGCCGAGCAGGGCTTTCTGGAAACACCATATATTTT

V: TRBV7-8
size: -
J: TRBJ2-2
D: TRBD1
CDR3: CASSSRQGSGELFF
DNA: TGTGCCAGCAGCTCCAGACAGGGTTCCGGGGAGCTGTTTTTT

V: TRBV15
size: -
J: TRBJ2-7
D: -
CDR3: CATSPGPSLYEQYF
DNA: TGTGCCACCAGCCCAGGGCCTTCGCTCTACGAGCAGTACTTC

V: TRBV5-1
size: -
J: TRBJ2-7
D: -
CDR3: CASRPLGTPSYEQYF
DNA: TGCGCCAGCAGACCGCTCGGGACACCCTCCTACGAGCAGTACTTC

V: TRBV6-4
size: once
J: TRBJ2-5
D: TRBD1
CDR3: CASSRSGTGDAETQYF
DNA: TGTGCCAGCAGTAGATCCGGGACAGGGGATGCAGAGACCCAGTACTTC

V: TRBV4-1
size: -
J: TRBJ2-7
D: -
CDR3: CASSPGGTSYEQYF
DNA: TGCGCCAGCAGCCCCGGGGGAACCTCCTACGAGCAGTACTTC

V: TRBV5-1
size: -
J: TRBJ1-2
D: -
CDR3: CASKVGESYGYTF
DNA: TGCGCCAGCAAAGTCGGGGAAAGCTATGGCTACACCTTC

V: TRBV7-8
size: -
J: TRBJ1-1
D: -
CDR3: CASSRDTTNTEAFF
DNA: TGTGCCAGCAGCCGGGACACTACAAACACTGAAGCTTTCTTT

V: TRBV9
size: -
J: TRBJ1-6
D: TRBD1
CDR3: CASSATGDRGSPLHF
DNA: TGTGCCAGCAGCGCCACAGGGGATCGGGGTTCACCCCTCCACTTT

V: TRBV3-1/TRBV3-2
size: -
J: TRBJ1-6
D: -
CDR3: CASSQVRENSPLHF
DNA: TGTGCCAGCAGCCAAGTCCGCGAGAATTCGCCCCTCCACTTT

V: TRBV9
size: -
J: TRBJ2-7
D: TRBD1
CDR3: CASSVATGSSYEQYF
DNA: TGTGCCAGCAGCGTAGCGACAGGGAGTTCCTACGAGCAGTACTTC

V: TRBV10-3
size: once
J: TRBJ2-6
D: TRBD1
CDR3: CATLRDRDSGANVLTF
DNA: TGTGCCACCCTTCGGGACAGGGACTCTGGGGCCAACGTCCTGACTTTC